This T cell receptor (beta chain) was recorded in a study of shared clonotypes between healthy human individuals. V gave up 1 base and J gave up 8 bases; unmatched junction bases: 14. Germline CDR1 is SGHAT and CDR2 is FQNNGV. The CDR3 has 17 amino acids. The investigators split CD4+ cells into a CD45RA+ naive subset and a CD45RA-negative memory subset. The table came from immunoSEQ multiplex PCR; TCRdb's copy has only in-frame clones and leaves some out. The table has roughly 1.4 million clones, approximately 98.5% seen once. In the case of this clone: The antigen is not known.

Study-level points and caveats: Clonotypes shared by all four sorted-subset donors had higher generation probabilities than non-shared clonotypes. Donor clonotype sharing was expected to depend on sequencing depth. In general, naive subsets displayed greater estimated richness than memory subsets did.

The sequence was obtained from a young man in good health. The sequencing sample was made of naive CD4+ T cells sorted from blood. Subset denoted: CD45RA+ positively selected. The genes are TRBV11-2 and TRBJ2-1; 7 bases are a match to TRBD1. CDR3 amino acids: CASSLALNRGVKDEQFF. The CDR3 DNA reads TGTGCCAGCAGCTTAGCCCTGAACAGGGGTGTTAAGGATGAGCAGTTCTTC.